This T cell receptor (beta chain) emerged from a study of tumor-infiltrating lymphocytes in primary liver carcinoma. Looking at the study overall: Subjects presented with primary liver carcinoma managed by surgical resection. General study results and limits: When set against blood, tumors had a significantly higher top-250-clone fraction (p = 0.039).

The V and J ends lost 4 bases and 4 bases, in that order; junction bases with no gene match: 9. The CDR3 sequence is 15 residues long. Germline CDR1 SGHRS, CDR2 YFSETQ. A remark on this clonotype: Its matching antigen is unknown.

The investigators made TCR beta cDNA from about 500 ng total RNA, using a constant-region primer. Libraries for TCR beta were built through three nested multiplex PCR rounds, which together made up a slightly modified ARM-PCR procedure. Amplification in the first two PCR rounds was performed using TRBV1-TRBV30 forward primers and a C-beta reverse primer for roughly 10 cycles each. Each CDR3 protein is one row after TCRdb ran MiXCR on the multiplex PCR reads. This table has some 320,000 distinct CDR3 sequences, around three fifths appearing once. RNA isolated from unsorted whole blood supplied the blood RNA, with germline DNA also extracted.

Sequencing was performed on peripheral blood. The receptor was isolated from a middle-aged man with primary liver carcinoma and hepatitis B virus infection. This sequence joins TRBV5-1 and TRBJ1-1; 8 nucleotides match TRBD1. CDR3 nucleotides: TGCGCCAGCAGCCTACTACAGGGGGTGAGCACTGAAGCTTTCTTT. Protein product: CASSLLQGVSTEAFF.